The clone carrying this T cell receptor beta chain has only a few counts. Indicated treatment: randomized to nivolumab then ipilimumab (arm A) or the reverse (arm B). DNA-damaging chemotherapy had not been given to any patient beforehand. PBMC sorting kept live CD3+CD8+ cells without CD19 or CD56. Profiling relied on immunoSEQ multiplex PCR, and the TCRdb table lists in-frame clones only, not all of them. The sample carries approximately 9,000 clones, less than 80% recorded once. The data are from a study of sequential checkpoint blockade in melanoma. Across the whole study: Arm A got nivolumab then ipilimumab; arm B the reverse, 1:1.

This CDR3 is 16 amino acids long. Trimming shortened V by 0 bases and J by 0 bases, and 9 bases separated the two germline ends. Per germline, CDR1 MGHRA and CDR2 YSYEKL. The chain combines TRBV4-1 with TRBJ2-1; D gene ambiguous. Sample: CD8+ T cells sorted from blood (inferred from file names), taken from a patient given nivolumab and ipilimumab in sequence. The TCR sequence derives from a human donor with melanoma. CDR3 nucleotide sequence: TGCGCCAGCAGCCAAGAGAGGCTGAGCTCCTACAATGAGCAGTTCTTC. Translating gives CASSQERLSSYNEQFF.